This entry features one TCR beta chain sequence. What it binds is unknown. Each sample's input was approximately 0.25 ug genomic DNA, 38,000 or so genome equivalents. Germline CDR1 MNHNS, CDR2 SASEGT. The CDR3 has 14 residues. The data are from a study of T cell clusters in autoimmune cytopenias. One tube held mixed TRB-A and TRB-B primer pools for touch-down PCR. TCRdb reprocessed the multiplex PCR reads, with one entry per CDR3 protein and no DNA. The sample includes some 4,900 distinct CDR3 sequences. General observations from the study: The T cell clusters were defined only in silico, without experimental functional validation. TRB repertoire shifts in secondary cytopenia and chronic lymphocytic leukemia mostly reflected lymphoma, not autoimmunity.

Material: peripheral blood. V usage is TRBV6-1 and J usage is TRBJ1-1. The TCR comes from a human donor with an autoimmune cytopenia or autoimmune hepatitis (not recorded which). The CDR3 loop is CASRNGPASTEAFF.